The 16 T cell receptor beta chains below were found in one sample sequenced in a study of cytomegalovirus exposure and HLA in healthy donors. The PCR had 60 Vbeta and 13 Jbeta primers. Profiled with immunoSEQ multiplex PCR; TCRdb holds only in-frame clones, not every one. The table shows some 100,000 clones, with approximately 77% occurring only once. The sequencing input was PBMCs. The receptor set was obtained from a male donor in good health and CMV-seropositive.

The chain employs TRBV27 and TRBJ2-1; TRBD2 agrees at 8 bases. CDR1 and CDR2 from the germline V gene are MNHEY and SMNVEV (reference sequence). The CDR3 has 16 residues. The V gene end was trimmed by 4 bases and the J gene end by 0 bases; junction bases not matched to a gene: 5. The CDR3 region has the DNA TGTGCCAGCAGTTCTGCTAGCGGGCTCTCCTACAATGAGCAGTTCTTC. It translates to CASSSASGLSYNEQFF.

The V call is TRBV18, the J call TRBJ1-2, with 9 bases aligning to TRBD1. Trimming cost V 3 bases and J 5 bases; bases outside gene matches: 7. CDR1 is KGHSH, CDR2 LQKENI, per germline. The length of the CDR3 is 15 residues. For the CDR3, the DNA is TGTGCCAGCTCACCCGCCGGGACAGGGCGATATGGCTACACCTTC. Protein sequence: CASSPAGTGRYGYTF.

V is TRBV5-5 and J is TRBJ1-2; tentative D call: TRBD1 (6 bases). The CDR3 covers 14 residues. Germline values: CDR1 SGHKS, CDR2 YYEKEE (reference sequence). The V gene lost 1 base and the J gene lost 2 bases, with 9 bases spanning the gap. The CDR3 protein is CASSLSGENYGYTF. The CDR3 DNA is TGTGCCAGCAGCTTGTCAGGGGAGAACTATGGCTACACCTTC.

A note on this clone: Different DNA sequences within this sample yield the same CDR3. This sequence joins TRBV7-2 and TRBJ2-1, with 9 bases identical to TRBD2. Germline V gene data show CDR1 as SGHTA and CDR2 as FQGNSA. The CDR3 loop spans 15 amino acids. J gave up 4 bases and V 1 base, and 2 bases lay outside the gene matches. The chain's CDR3 is CASSLGGGAYNEQFF. The CDR3 DNA reads TGTGCCAGCAGCTTAGGCGGGGGGGCGTACAATGAGCAGTTCTTC.

The CDR3 DNA reads TGTGCCACCAGCAGGGCCGAACGTCGGACAGGGCCCGCACGAAAAGAGACCCAGTACTTC. This encodes CATSRAERRTGPARKETQYF. The chain links TRBV15 to TRBJ2-5; TRBD1 agrees at 8 bases. CDR3 length equals 20 residues. V lost 3 bases, J lost 3 bases, and 21 bases stayed unmatched. Germline lookup yields CDR1 LNHNV and CDR2 YYDKDF (reference sequence).

The rearrangement links TRBV19 to TRBJ1-1, with 9 bases identical to TRBD1. The germline V gene has CDR1 LNHDA and CDR2 SQIVND (reference sequence). This CDR3 contains 15 residues. V lost 4 bases to trimming and J lost 6 bases; unmatched junction nucleotides: 9. CDR3: CASSTSDRGRPEAFF. CDR3 nucleotides: TGTGCCAGTAGTACTTCGGACAGGGGAAGGCCTGAAGCTTTCTTT.

This clone was observed a single time. This chain connects TRBV30 to TRBJ1-4; D remains unclear. V was cut by 2 bases and J by 8 bases, with 12 bases left in between. The germline V gene encodes CDR1 GTSNPN and CDR2 SVGIG (reference sequence). The CDR3 spans 13 residues. CDR3 region: CAWSPPSKEKLFF. CDR3 in DNA: TGTGCCTGGAGTCCCCCATCCAAAGAAAAACTGTTTTTT. Based on the CDR3 plus reference TRBV30 and TRBJ1-4, the full variable domain is SQTIHQWPATLVQPVGSPLSLECTVEGTSNPNLYWYRQAAGRGLQLLFYSVGIGQISSEVPQNLSASRPQDRQFILSSKKLLLSDSGFYLCAWSPPSKEKLFFGSGTQLSVL.

The chain is built from TRBV5-6 and TRBJ2-5, with 7 bases aligning to TRBD1. The V and J ends lost 4 bases and 3 bases, in that order; junction bases with no gene match: 6. The length of the CDR3 is 14 residues. Germline V gene sequence: CDR1 SGHDT, CDR2 YYEEEE. The CDR3 bases are TGTGCCAGCAGCACGGGACAGACAAAAGAGACCCAGTACTTC. It encodes CASSTGQTKETQYF.

The J gene is TRBJ1-6, the V gene TRBV9; D remains ambiguous. The V end lost 4 bases, the J end lost 0 bases, and 11 bases lay between the germline ends. The CDR3 is made up of 16 amino acids. Germline lookup yields CDR1 SGDLS and CDR2 YYNGEE. The CDR3 coding sequence is TGTGCCAGCAGCACCCGCCCGAGCTCCTATAATTCACCCCTCCACTTT. This codes for CASSTRPSSYNSPLHF. Drawing the rest from reference TRBV9 and TRBJ1-6, the complete variable domain is DSGVTQTPKHLITATGQRVTLRCSPRSGDLSVYWYQQSLDQGLQFLIQYYNGEERAKGNILERFSAQQFPDLHSELNLSSLELGDSALYFCASSTRPSSYNSPLHFGNGTRLTVT.

This clone was seen more than once but under ten times. The chain joins TRBV6-5 to TRBJ1-2; 10 bases fit TRBD1. The junction had 5 bases not matched to a gene; V was cut back by 6 bases and J by 7 bases. This CDR3 comprises 13 residues. CDR1 is MNHEY, CDR2 SVGAGI, per germline. The CDR3 reads CASRPRDRGGYTF. CDR3 DNA: TGTGCCAGCAGGCCCCGGGACAGGGGTGGCTACACCTTC.

This clone was picked up a small number of times. The chain recombines TRBV7-2 with TRBJ2-3; the D is unclear. Trimming stripped 7 bases from V and 2 bases from J, with 13 bases between. This CDR3 contains 14 residues. CDR1 and CDR2 (germline): SGHTA, FQGNSA. In DNA form, the CDR3 reads TGTGCCAGCACCCTAGACGGATCCACAGATACGCAGTATTTT. It translates to CASTLDGSTDTQYF.

J is TRBJ2-7 and V is TRBV7-2; 9 bases agree with TRBD1. This CDR3 is built from 16 residues. J was trimmed by 0 bases and V by 1 base; bases with no gene match: 4. Germline lookup yields CDR1 SGHTA and CDR2 FQGNSA. CDR3 residues: CASSLDPTGGSYEQYF. In nucleotides, the CDR3 is TGTGCCAGCAGCTTAGATCCGACAGGGGGCTCCTACGAGCAGTACTTC.

The chain uses TRBV7-2 and TRBJ2-7; possibly TRBD2 for D (6 bases). The CDR3 length is 15 residues. CDR1 SGHTA and CDR2 FQGNSA come from the germline V gene. V shed 8 bases and J shed 0 bases, with 17 bases lying between them. The CDR3 sequence is CASAKSAGNSYEQYF. The CDR3 coding sequence is TGTGCCAGCGCCAAGTCGGCGGGGAACTCCTACGAGCAGTACTTC.

The chain uses TRBV6-5 and TRBJ2-1, with unresolved D. This CDR3 has 14 residues. The V end was cut by 0 bases, the J end by 8 bases, with 11 bases between. Germline V gene sequence: CDR1 MNHEY, CDR2 SVGAGI. In DNA, the CDR3 is TGTGCCAGCAGTTACTCGGGCTTCGCTGATGAGCAGTTCTTC. Translation: CASSYSGFADEQFF.

The chain uses TRBV9 and TRBJ2-3; D is possibly TRBD2 (5 bases). CDR1 is SGDLS and CDR2 is YYNGEE in the germline V gene. Trimming removed 0 bases at V and 4 bases at J, with 9 bases between. There are 14 residues in the CDR3. The CDR3 DNA is TGTGCCAGCAGCGTAGCGGGGTCGGCAGATACGCAGTATTTT. Its translation: CASSVAGSADTQYF.

The chain has TRBV5-1 and TRBJ1-1, with D possibly TRBD1 on 6 matching bases. V lost 1 base and J 4 bases, leaving 11 bases between the germline ends. The germline V gene encodes CDR1 SGHRS and CDR2 YFSETQ. This CDR3 is built from 14 residues. The CDR3 nucleotides read TGCGCCAGCAGCTTGTTGCAGGGGAGCACTGAAGCTTTCTTT. Translated, it gives CASSLLQGSTEAFF.